The clone carrying this T cell receptor (beta chain) has only a few counts. The data were obtained in a study of patients and donors after allogeneic stem cell transplantation. This CDR3 has 16 residues. With 4 bases removed from V and 0 bases from J, the gap between germline ends came to 17 bases. CDR1 and CDR2 (germline): SGHRS, YFSETQ. TCRdb recomputed calls from the RT-PCR reads with MiXCR, one row per CDR3 protein. The sample contains some 2,500 distinct CDR3 sequences, approximately 8% of which appear only once. The TCR originated in a human donor who was either an allogeneic HSCT recipient or a stem cell or donor lymphocyte infusion donor (not recorded which). It is not recorded whose cells these are; they may come from a transplant donor. The sequencing input was blood, either unsorted or a sorted T cell fraction (not recorded which). The chain employs TRBV5-1 and TRBJ2-7; maybe TRBD1 (6 bases). CDR3 region: CASSGGATGFSYEQYF. In nucleotides, the CDR3 is TGCGCCAGCAGCGGTGGAGCGACAGGTTTCTCCTACGAGCAGTACTTC. Drawing the rest from reference TRBV5-1 and TRBJ2-7, the complete variable domain is KAGVTQTPRYLIKTRGQQVTLSCSPISGHRSVSWYQQTPGQGLQFLFEYFSETQRNKGNFPGRFSGRQFSNSRSEMNVSTLELGDSALYLCASSGGATGFSYEQYFGPGTRLTVT.